This entry is about one TCR beta chain. Ten or more counts support this clonotype. Its antigen is not yet known. No clone much larger than this one lies a single base away; base qualities are absent. A patient counted as having stable hyperthyroidism if there was no progression to ophthalmopathy within 18 months of follow-up. Hyperthyroidism patients were newly diagnosed, with disease duration under 2 months, and aged 18 to 65 years. Patients with other autoimmune diseases, uncontrolled infections, pregnancy or lactation were excluded from the study. Diagnosis relied on clinical symptoms, serum thyroxine, TRAb, thyroid ultrasound and orbital computed tomography. Using Ficoll-Paque density gradient centrifugation, PBMCs were isolated from about 9.4 ml of fresh peripheral blood. Total RNA was extracted using Trizol reagent, and RNA quality was checked on an Agilent 2100 Bioanalyzer. The sample comes from a study of Graves' ophthalmopathy and Graves' hyperthyroidism listed by TCRdb under 2018. Regarding the complete study: Peripheral blood was collected at initial diagnosis, prior to any treatment. To tell Graves' ophthalmopathy apart from Graves' hyperthyroidism, and to predict which patients would progress to ophthalmopathy, the study relied on TCR beta repertoire signatures. In total, some 140 blood samples were TCR-sequenced: approximately 42 ophthalmopathy, some 80 hyperthyroidism and 17 hyperthyroidism-to-ophthalmopathy patients. To explore V-J signatures that separate ophthalmopathy from hyperthyroidism, a discovery set of about 98 patients was enrolled, consisting of roughly 45 with ophthalmopathy and around 57 with stable hyperthyroidism. The independent validation cohort included approximately 19 hyperthyroidism patients plus 17 patients who later progressed from hyperthyroidism to ophthalmopathy. In more than five hyperthyroidism patients, T-cell repertoires of thyroid tissue and blood were compared. Once sampling was done, hyperthyroidism patients were given methimazole at a starting dose of 30 mg daily, while ophthalmopathy patients were given high-dose intravenous methylprednisolone.

The full study reports these points: Most expanded thyroid clonotypes with frequency above 0.001 were also detected in blood, suggesting blood repertoires may reflect the thyroid immune response. In validation, the model predicted ophthalmopathy progression with about 71% sensitivity and 72.22% specificity; eleven to twelve predicted patients were CT-confirmed with GO in a median of approximately six months. The 13-signature model separated ophthalmopathy from stable hyperthyroidism with around 90% sensitivity and 81.08% specificity in cross-validation, and 80%/75% in the test set. No statistical method was used to predetermine the sample size, and group allocation was not hidden from the investigators.

TCR beta CDR3 regions were amplified from RNA transcripts for repertoire sequencing. HTBI primers and the Qiagen OneStep RT-PCR kit were used in a first-round RT-PCR, which was followed by a second-round multiplex PCR, size selection and purification. Libraries were sequenced paired-end with 100 bp reads on an Illumina HiSeq2000. Under the source paper's analysis protocol: SOAPnuke was used to process the reads, throwing out any read that had adapters, had uncalled bases, had a mean Phred below 15, or lacked an exact constant-primer or identifier match. COPE v1.2.5 was used to merge the high-quality paired reads. Unique nucleotide sequences were defined as clonotypes and aligned to IMGT TRB V, D and J references using MiTCR v1.1. The analysis was limited to V-J combinations with a frequency above 0.0001, which together covered over 99% of the repertoires. For each V-J combination, a TCR clonal expansion and chaos score was defined as F50 clonal expansion divided by the chaos observed in the TCRdist matrix. Welch's t-statistics and random forest were used to reduce features to approximately 13 V-J combinations, which were fed into a naive Bayes classifier. Thyroid-blood repertoire similarity was quantified with the Morisita-Horn index. TCRdb redid the processing of the public reads, applying fastp at Q25 and MiXCR, and retained in-frame beta chains. CDR3 protein duplicates are merged, each entry listing the most common genes and DNA. TCRdb's processing, not the authors', yielded these V and J calls. The sample profile shows some 350,000 distinct CDR3 sequences; approximately 17% of them were found once. The ten largest clones add up to roughly 2.3% of the sample.

CDR1 MDHEN and CDR2 SYDVKM were looked up in the germline V gene. V drops 7 bases and J drops 5 bases, leaving 17 bases in between. There are 14 amino acids in the CDR3, from cysteine to phenylalanine inclusive. Only the CDR3 DNA stays, 42 bases, in frame from base 1. Sequencing was done on a sample of peripheral blood. Here the chain combines TRBV28 and TRBJ1-1, with an unclear D gene assignment. The TCR comes from an adult woman with stable Graves' hyperthyroidism. The CDR3 loop reads CASNPLGVVTEAFF. Here is the DNA: TGTGCCAGCAACCCTTTGGGAGTAGTGACTGAAGCTTTCTTT. Here the CDR3 is joined to the reference TRBV28 and TRBJ1-1 genes, and the full variable domain is: DVKVTQSSRYLVKRTGEKVFLECVQDMDHENMFWYRQDPGLGLRLIYFSYDVKMKEKGDIPEGYSVSREKKERFSLILESASTNQTSMYLCASNPLGVVTEAFFGQGTRLTVV.